This passage covers 27 T cell receptor beta chains from one sample sequenced in a study of CD8+CD57+ T cells in acquired aplastic anemia. Genomic DNA constituted the template upon which TCR beta VDJ and CDR3 profiling was performed. MiXCR was run by TCRdb on the reads, yielding one entry per CDR3 protein. The sample carries around 430,000 distinct CDR3 sequences, less than 35% recorded once. Sequencing involved patients with CD8+CD57+ cell expansion previously shown by flow cytometry. Sequenced: sorted CD4+, CD8+, or CD8+CD57+ T cells (not recorded which) from PBMCs. The origin of the receptors is a human donor with aplastic anemia.

There are many counts of this clonotype. The chain uses TRBV7-9 and TRBJ1-1; D may be TRBD1 (5 bases). Germline lookup yields CDR1 SEHNR and CDR2 FQNEAQ (reference sequence). Trimming stripped 4 bases from V and 3 bases from J, with 9 bases between. CDR3 length equals 13 residues. The DNA for the CDR3 is TGTGCCAGCAGCTCCCGGGGGGACACTGAAGCTTTCTTT. It is translated as CASSSRGDTEAFF.

A word on this clonotype: It is likely a read error, because the conserved phenylalanine at the end of the CDR3 is missing. This chain uses TRBV7-3 with TRBJ1-2, with TRBD1 matching over 10 bases. J gave up 8 bases and V 4 bases, and 4 bases lay outside the gene matches. CDR3 length equals 13 residues. The germline gives CDR1 SGHTA, CDR2 FQGTGA. The CDR3 DNA reads as TGTGCCAGCAGCTCGGACAGGGGGGGAGGCTACACCCTC. Residues: CASSSDRGGGYTL.

This clonotype was observed at least ten times. The chain is built from TRBV2 and TRBJ1-2, with TRBD1 matching 10 bases. Germline values: CDR1 SNHLY, CDR2 FYNNEI. J lost 8 bases, V lost 3 bases, and 6 bases had no gene match. The CDR3 has 14 amino acids. DNA of the CDR3: TGTGCCAGCAGTGAGGGACAGGGGATGGGAGGCTACACCTTC. This gives the protein CASSEGQGMGGYTF. Complete variable domain (other parts from reference TRBV2 and TRBJ1-2): EPEVTQTPSHQVTQMGQEVILRCVPISNHLYFYWYRQILGQKVEFLVSFYNNEISEKSEIFDDQFSVERPDGSNFTLKIRSTKLEDSAMYFCASSEGQGMGGYTFGSGTRLTVV.

This chain uses TRBV10-2 with TRBJ2-7, with 10 bases identical to TRBD1. Germline CDR1 WSHSY, CDR2 SAAADI. The CDR3 extends over 16 amino acids. With 10 bases clipped from V and 1 base from J, the junction kept 13 bases outside the gene matches. CDR3 coding DNA: TGCGCCACCCAGACAGGGGGCACGTCAAGATCCTACGAGCAGTACTTC. It yields the protein CATQTGGTSRSYEQYF.

This clonotype was counted a few times. The rearrangement joins TRBV19 to TRBJ1-1; perhaps TRBD1 as D (5 bases). This CDR3 spans 15 amino acids. V was trimmed by 3 bases and J by 3 bases, leaving 14 bases between them. CDR1 and CDR2 from the germline V gene are LNHDA and SQIVND (reference sequence). The chain's CDR3 is CASSIAGQRDTEAFF. As DNA, the CDR3 is TGTGCCAGTAGTATCGCAGGGCAGAGGGACACTGAAGCTTTCTTT.

This clonotype was detected ten times or more. This rearrangement joins TRBV7-2 to TRBJ1-1, with TRBD1 matching 7 bases. Germline values: CDR1 SGHTA, CDR2 FQGNSA. This CDR3 is 14 amino acids long. V lost 5 bases, J lost 1 base, and 4 bases stayed unmatched. The CDR3 bases are TGTGCCAGCAGCGCCCGGGACAGGAACACTGAAGCTTTCTTT. It encodes CASSARDRNTEAFF.

This clonotype appeared a few times. The V call is TRBV20-1, the J call TRBJ1-1; D is unclear. There are 11 residues in the CDR3. V gave up 0 bases and J gave up 11 bases, with 10 bases separating them. Germline CDR1 reads DFQATT; CDR2 reads SNEGSKA (reference sequence). The CDR3 sequence: CSARESESAFF. The CDR3 DNA sequence: TGCAGTGCTAGAGAGAGTGAATCGGCTTTCTTT.

This chain uses TRBV11-1 with TRBJ2-7, with D possibly being TRBD2 (6 bases). The CDR3 has 14 amino acids. Germline CDR1 reads SGHAT; CDR2 reads FQDESV (reference sequence). Trimming left V 8 bases short and J 4 bases short, with 18 bases between. The CDR3 reads CASSPGGTPYEQYF. The CDR3 DNA follows: TGTGCCAGCTCACCAGGCGGGACTCCTTACGAGCAGTACTTC. Supplemented by reference TRBV11-1 and TRBJ2-7, the full variable domain reads EAEVAQSPRYKITEKSQAVAFWCDPISGHATLYWYRQILGQGPELLVQFQDESVVDDSQLPKDRFSAERLKGVDSTLKIQPAELGDSAMYLCASSPGGTPYEQYFGPGTRLTVT.

The chain recombines TRBV2 with TRBJ1-2; 7 bases are shared with TRBD1. CDR1 SNHLY and CDR2 FYNNEI come from the germline V gene. This CDR3 spans 16 amino acids. The trim removed 5 bases at V and 4 bases at J, leaving 13 bases unmatched. The CDR3 coding sequence is TGTGCCAGCAGTAATACGATGCTCGGGGACAGCTATGGCTACACCTTC. It translates to CASSNTMLGDSYGYTF.

The chain recombines TRBV11-2 with TRBJ2-1; the match to TRBD2 covers 7 bases. The CDR3 consists of 15 residues. Germline-derived CDR1 and CDR2 are SGHAT and FQNNGV. V lost 0 bases and J lost 12; bases outside the gene matches: 11. The CDR3 here is CASSLDSGWPSGQFF. Written as DNA, the CDR3 is TGTGCCAGCAGCTTAGATAGCGGGTGGCCCTCTGGGCAGTTCTTC.

This clonotype was recorded a few times. A much larger clonotype is one base distant, so this may be a read error. The chain combines TRBV12-3 or TRBV12-4 with TRBJ1-2; 9 positions agree with TRBD1. This CDR3 comprises 13 residues. The CDR3 DNA follows: TGTGCCAGCAGCCCCGGGACAGGGCCTGGCTACGCCTTC. Its translation: CASSPGTGPGYAF.

For this clonotype: A read error may be the cause here, since a much bigger clone is one base away. The V call is TRBV12-3 or TRBV12-4, the J call TRBJ1-6; 9 nucleotides match TRBD1. The CDR3 sequence is 15 residues long. The CDR3 coding sequence is TGTGCCGGCAGTGTGGGGGACAGGGTGGATTCACCCCTCCACTTT. Translating gives CAGSVGDRVDSPLHF.

This sequence joins TRBV29-1 and TRBJ1-5, with 8 bases aligning to TRBD1. CDR1 is SQVTM and CDR2 is ANQGSEA in the germline V gene. The CDR3 extends over 14 amino acids. Trimming at V came to 6 bases and at J to 5 bases, leaving 9 bases not matched to a gene. The CDR3 DNA is TGCAGCGTGACAGGGGCGCAGGATTATCAGCCCCAGCATTTT. The encoded protein is CSVTGAQDYQPQHF.

This clonotype was seen repeatedly, ten times or more. The chain uses TRBV7-8 and TRBJ1-5; D remains ambiguous. Per the germline V gene, CDR1 is SGHVS and CDR2 is FQNEAQ. Trimming shortened V by 5 bases and J by 4 bases, and 9 bases separated the two germline ends. This CDR3 is built from 13 residues. The CDR3 loop is CASSKQRNQPQHF. The CDR3 DNA sequence: TGTGCCAGCAGCAAACAGAGAAATCAGCCCCAGCATTTT.

With respect to this clonotype: This may come from a read error, since a much larger clone is one base off. The genes are TRBV20-1 and TRBJ2-1; D is possibly TRBD2 (5 bases). There are 12 residues in the CDR3. Germline lookup yields CDR1 DFQATT and CDR2 SNEGSKA (reference sequence). Trimming removed 3 bases at V and 8 bases at J, with 11 bases between. The CDR3 DNA reads TGCAGTGCTAGCCGGATTAGCGATGAGCAGTTCTTC. It specifies CSASRISDEQFF.

This chain joins TRBV11-1 and TRBJ1-1; no firm D call. The germline V gene has CDR1 SGHAT and CDR2 FQDESV (reference sequence). Trimming removed 1 base at V and 7 bases at J, with 13 bases between. The CDR3 loop spans 14 amino acids. CDR3 sequence: CASSLEVAESEAFF. CDR3 DNA: TGTGCCAGCAGCTTAGAGGTCGCAGAAAGTGAAGCTTTCTTT.

The chain recombines TRBV29-1 with TRBJ1-2; TRBD1 matches 8 bases. The length of the CDR3 is 11 residues. Germline lookup yields CDR1 SQVTM and CDR2 ANQGSEA. V lost 4 bases and J lost 8; bases outside the gene matches: 3. CDR3 amino acids: CSVGQGIGYTF. For the CDR3, the DNA is TGCAGCGTTGGACAGGGGATCGGCTACACCTTC.

In regard to this clonotype: Since no conserved phenylalanine or tryptophan closes the CDR3, a read error is the likely cause. The J gene is TRBJ2-3, the V gene TRBV12-3 or TRBV12-4, with 14 bases aligning to TRBD2. The CDR3 is 19 residues long. After removal of 6 bases from V and 1 base from J, the junction contained 12 bases not matched to a gene. CDR3 protein: CASRRKTSGRALRTDTQYS. The CDR3 nucleotides are TGTGCCAGCAGGCGAAAGACTAGCGGGAGGGCCCTTCGCACAGATACGCAGTATTCT.

In its sample, this clonotype was seen many times. The chain carries TRBV10-3 and TRBJ2-3; D remains ambiguous. CDR1 and CDR2 from the germline V gene are ENHRY and SYGVKD. The CDR3 length is 17 residues. The V gene lost 6 bases and the J gene lost 4 bases, with 23 bases spanning the gap. The CDR3 loop reads CAIRSTRRINEADTQYF. The CDR3, as DNA: TGTGCCATCAGATCGACGCGGCGGATCAATGAGGCAGATACGCAGTATTTT.

This clonotype was recorded at least ten times. CDR3 coding DNA: TGCAGTGCTAGAGATTCTCGACTAGGTGGCTACGAGCAGTACTTC. Protein sequence: CSARDSRLGGYEQYF. The chain carries TRBV20-1 and TRBJ2-7, with D possibly being TRBD2 (6 bases). V was clipped by 0 bases and J by 3 bases, with 15 bases between them. Per the germline V gene, CDR1 is DFQATT and CDR2 is SNEGSKA (reference sequence). CDR3 size: 15 residues.

J is TRBJ1-1 and V is TRBV30; no clear D. The CDR3 sequence is 12 residues long. In germline, CDR1 is GTSNPN, CDR2 SVGIG (reference sequence). V lost 0 bases, J lost 10 bases, and 12 bases lay in between. CDR3 bases: TGTGCCTGGAGTGTACTTAGTGAACGAGCTTTCTTT. As protein: CAWSVLSERAFF.

This clonotype appeared many times. The CDR3 protein is CASSTLTKNYGYTF. The CDR3, as DNA: TGTGCCAGCAGCACCCTGACAAAAAACTATGGCTACACCTTC. The chain uses TRBV7-2 and TRBJ1-2; D remains ambiguous. Germline-derived CDR1 and CDR2 are SGHTA and FQGNSA. V was cut by 5 bases and J by 2 bases, with 12 bases left in between. The CDR3 contains 14 residues.

Regarding this clonotype: One end of the junction does not line up with germline, which may come from a read error. The chain carries TRBV25-1 and TRBJ1-6; TRBD1 is a possible D gene (6 bases). Germline V gene lookup returns CDR1 MGHDK and CDR2 SYGVNS. CDR3 length: 16 residues. CDR3 sequence reads: CAISWNRDTAFSPLHF. In DNA, the CDR3 is TGTGCCATCAGTTGGAACCGGGACACAGCGTTTTCACCCCTCCACTTT.

The table lists this clonotype with many counts. The chain couples TRBV2 to TRBJ2-7, with 10 bases fitting TRBD2. The CDR3 totals 14 residues. CDR1 is SNHLY and CDR2 is FYNNEI in the germline V gene. Trimming cost V 5 bases and J 6 bases; bases outside gene matches: 7. CDR3 protein: CASSQFSGRTEQYF. The CDR3 bases are TGTGCCAGCAGTCAGTTTAGCGGGAGGACCGAGCAGTACTTC.

The rearrangement uses TRBV7-2 and TRBJ1-4; TRBD1 is a possible D gene (6 bases). V shed 5 bases and J shed 8 bases, with 18 bases lying between them. CDR3 size: 15 residues. From germline, CDR1 is SGHTA and CDR2 FQGNSA. The CDR3 is CASSQEGRGGEKLFF. The CDR3 DNA follows: TGTGCCAGCAGCCAAGAGGGCAGGGGAGGAGAAAAACTGTTTTTT.

The chain carries TRBV20-1 and TRBJ2-1, with 10 positions matching TRBD2. This CDR3 is 14 amino acids long. In germline, CDR1 is DFQATT, CDR2 SNEGSKA (reference sequence). The V segment lost 5 bases and the J segment 6 bases; nucleotides outside the gene matches: 7. Written as DNA, the CDR3 is TGCAGTGCTGGTAGACTAGCGGGCTTCAATGAGCAGTTCTTC. Protein sequence: CSAGRLAGFNEQFF.

To note about this clonotype: A much more abundant neighbour one base away suggests this may be a read error. V usage is TRBV10-3 and J usage is TRBJ2-7, with 7 bases aligning to TRBD1. Germline V gene data show CDR1 as ENHRY and CDR2 as SYGVKD. With V trimmed by 6 bases and J by 7 bases, 3 bases remained unmatched. This CDR3 region has 11 residues. CDR3 in amino acids: CAISQGQEQYF. The CDR3 coding sequence is TGTGCCATCAGCCAGGGACAGGAGCAGTACTTC.